This section outlines one TCR beta chain sequence together with its context. Generated by immunoSEQ multiplex PCR, the TCRdb table keeps only in-frame clones and is missing some. The sample carries fewer than 400,000 clones, roughly 90% recorded once. These data belong to a study of blood T cell repertoires in COVID-19. Study-level background: Sources were T cells, B-cell-depleted T cells, or PBMCs; the material itself was cDNA or gDNA.

The CDR3 extends over 14 amino acids. The germline V gene encodes CDR1 MNHEY and CDR2 SVGAGI. The J segment lost 4 bases and the V segment lost 2 bases, leaving 4 bases of the junction unmatched. The chain joins TRBV6-5 to TRBJ1-2; TRBD1 matches 7 bases. This TCR was sampled from a man aged 55 to 70 who had recovered from COVID-19. The specimen was PBMCs or T cells enriched from blood (not recorded which). This chain's CDR3 is CASSYDRVAYGYTF. The CDR3 DNA follows: TGTGCCAGCAGTTACGACAGGGTGGCCTATGGCTACACCTTC.